This TCR beta chain is drawn from a study of molecular identifiers for immune sequencing clone quantification. Study-wide results and caveats: Clones that had above 20 RNA copies took up over 99% of effector molecules but under 1% in naive cells.

Library preparation followed earlier protocols using designated TCR primers. One entry per CDR3 protein results from TCRdb running MiXCR on the PCR reads. The sample includes around 480,000 distinct CDR3 sequences, roughly 26% seen only once; the top ten take about 0.75%. For this clonotype: The antigen is unknown. A junction boundary mismatches the germline segment, possibly from a read error.

This CDR3 region has 15 residues. CDR1 and CDR2 (germline): SGHKS, YYEKEE (reference sequence). This TCR derives from a human donor in good health. Some libraries in this study had Jurkat cell RNA spiked in. Specimen: naive CD8+ T cells from blood, with Jurkat cell RNA spiked in. Subset in this sample: FACS-sorted CD8+CD4-CCR7+CD45RA+ naive T cells. The chain couples TRBV5-5 to TRBJ2-7, with 12 bases that match TRBD1. This CDR3 is CASSPGQGASYEPSF. CDR3 DNA: TGTGCCAGCAGCCCGGGACAGGGGGCGTCCTACGAGCCGTCCTTC. Combining the CDR3 with reference TRBV5-5 and TRBJ2-7 gives the whole variable domain DAGVTQSPTHLIKTRGQQVTLRCSPISGHKSVSWYQQVLGQGPQFIFQYYEKEERGRGNFPDRFSARQFPNYSSELNVNALLLGDSALYLCASSPGQGASYEPSFGPGTRLTVT.